One and the same sample provided the 5 T cell receptor beta chains below, sequenced in a study of siplizumab effects on memory and regulatory T cells. Using immunoSEQ multiplex PCR, the repertoire was profiled, and TCRdb retains in-frame clones only, with some absent. The data contain 55,000 to 70,000 clones, 85% to 95% of them seen just once; the ten biggest clones take up roughly two fifths. The sample was CD8+ T cells sorted from blood. Source of these receptors: a human donor in good health.

V usage is TRBV5-1 and J usage is TRBJ2-2; 8 nucleotides match TRBD2. J gave up 5 bases and V 1 base, and 10 bases lay outside the gene matches. Germline V gives CDR1 SGHRS, CDR2 YFSETQ. The CDR3 runs to 17 residues. The CDR3 protein is CASSLRREGLRTGELFF. CDR3 coding DNA: TGCGCCAGCAGCTTGCGCCGGGAGGGCCTTAGAACCGGGGAGCTGTTTTTT.

This clone has just one count. The chain couples TRBV28 to TRBJ2-7; perhaps TRBD1 as D (5 bases). The CDR3 runs 14 residues. V gave up 3 bases and J gave up 4 bases, with 13 bases separating them. The germline V gene encodes CDR1 MDHEN and CDR2 SYDVKM. CDR3 DNA sequence: TGTGCCAGCAGTTTGCAGGGCTTCATTTACGAGCAGTACTTC. Translation gives CASSLQGFIYEQYF.

The CDR3 sequence: CASSLSTDTEAFF. The CDR3 DNA follows: TGTGCCAGCAGTTTATCAACGGACACTGAAGCTTTCTTT. The rearrangement uses TRBV28 and TRBJ1-1, with D hard to call. Germline loops: CDR1 MDHEN, CDR2 SYDVKM. Trimming removed 1 base at V and 3 bases at J, with 6 bases between. The CDR3 contains 13 residues.

This clone is a singleton in its sample. V usage is TRBV7-9 and J usage is TRBJ2-7, with D unclear. Trimming removed 11 bases at V and 7 bases at J, with 15 bases between. This CDR3 is built from 11 residues. Germline loops: CDR1 SEHNR, CDR2 FQNEAQ (reference sequence). CDR3: CAGDGAGEQYF. CDR3 DNA sequence: TGTGCCGGGGATGGAGCTGGGGAGCAGTACTTC.

The chain has TRBV10-3 and TRBJ2-5; D not resolved. Germline assignment: CDR1 ENHRY and CDR2 SYGVKD. V lost 0 bases and J 5 bases, leaving 7 bases between the germline ends. The CDR3 sequence is 13 residues long. In DNA, the CDR3 is TGTGCCATCAGTGAGTCGACCTTCGAGACCCAGTACTTC. Translated, it gives CAISESTFETQYF.